Following are 11 T cell receptor beta chains from one sample sequenced in a study of T cells in localized non-small cell lung cancer. The table came from immunoSEQ multiplex PCR; TCRdb's copy has only in-frame clones and leaves some out. The data show 72,000 or so clones, with roughly 90% seen just once and roughly 22% held by the top ten. The sequenced sample was peripheral blood, obtained before any cancer treatment. Source of these receptors: a male donor aged 60 or over with stage III squamous cell lung carcinoma.

The gene calls are TRBV10-3 and TRBJ1-2, with no clear D. The length of the CDR3 is 15 residues. Germline V gives CDR1 ENHRY, CDR2 SYGVKD. V was cut by 9 bases and J by 2 bases, with 19 bases left in between. The CDR3 loop is CAISSGVTANYGYTF. The CDR3, as DNA: TGTGCCATTTCCAGTGGGGTTACAGCGAACTATGGCTACACCTTC.

The chain's CDR3 is CASSSTATGEAETQYF. CDR3 coding DNA: TGTGCCAGCAGCTCAACAGCGACAGGGGAGGCGGAGACCCAGTACTTC. The chain employs TRBV5-4 and TRBJ2-5, with TRBD1 matching 8 bases. The germline gives CDR1 SGHNT, CDR2 YYREEE (reference sequence). CDR3 length: 16 amino acids. Trimming took 3 bases from V and 5 from J; bases not matched to a gene: 12.

The sample holds one count of this clone. The gene calls are TRBV13 and TRBJ2-5, with TRBD1 identical over 11 bases. Per the germline V gene, CDR1 is PRHDT and CDR2 is FYEKMQ (reference sequence). The CDR3 runs to 13 residues. Trimming at V came to 5 bases and at J to 8 bases, leaving 4 bases not matched to a gene. This CDR3 reads CASSQGTGGTQYF. DNA of the CDR3: TGTGCCAGCAGCCAAGGGACAGGGGGAACCCAGTACTTC.

The chain uses TRBV4-2 and TRBJ1-2; no firm D call. In germline, CDR1 is LGHNA, CDR2 YNFKEQ. This CDR3 contains 16 residues. Trimming left V 1 base short and J 2 bases short, with 14 bases between. In DNA form, the CDR3 reads TGTGCCAGCAGCCAAGTGGGCGATGCAAGCAACTATGGCTACACCTTC. This translates into CASSQVGDASNYGYTF.

The chain links TRBV11-2 to TRBJ1-6; D is perhaps TRBD1 (5 bases). Trimming stripped 1 base from V and 5 bases from J, with 12 bases between. The CDR3 is 16 residues long. Germline lookup yields CDR1 SGHAT and CDR2 FQNNGV. The CDR3 DNA reads as TGTGCCAGCAGCTTAGGACGGGACGTCAATAATTCACCCCTCCACTTT. Its protein product is CASSLGRDVNNSPLHF. The variable domain in full, with the rest retrieved from reference TRBV11-2 and TRBJ1-6, is EAGVAQSPRYKIIEKRQSVAFWCNPISGHATLYWYQQILGQGPKLLIQFQNNGVVDDSQLPKDRFSAERLKGVDSTLKIQPAKLEDSAVYLCASSLGRDVNNSPLHFGNGTRLTVT.

The rearrangement links TRBV18 to TRBJ2-1; 7 bases match TRBD2. The CDR3 is 15 residues long. Germline-derived CDR1 and CDR2 are KGHSH and LQKENI. The trim removed 8 bases at V and 3 bases at J, leaving 10 bases unmatched. CDR3 in amino acids: CASATTAGIYNEQFF. The CDR3 region has the DNA TGTGCCAGCGCCACCACAGCGGGGATCTACAATGAGCAGTTCTTC.

The genes are TRBV5-4 and TRBJ2-1, with D perhaps TRBD1 (6 bases). The germline V gene has CDR1 SGHNT and CDR2 YYREEE (reference sequence). This CDR3 is 14 amino acids long. V was cut by 4 bases and J by 6 bases, with 14 bases left in between. Written as DNA, the CDR3 is TGTGCCAGCAGCCAGGACAGTTTCGGCAATGAGCAGTTCTTC. This translates into CASSQDSFGNEQFF. The variable domain in full, completed from reference TRBV5-4 and TRBJ2-1, reads ETGVTQSPTHLIKTRGQQVTLRCSSQSGHNTVSWYQQALGQGPQFIFQYYREEENGRGNFPPRFSGLQFPNYSSELNVNALELDDSALYLCASSQDSFGNEQFFGPGTRLTVL.

The rearrangement uses TRBV2 and TRBJ1-1; 7 nucleotides line up with TRBD1. CDR1 is SNHLY, CDR2 FYNNEI, per germline. The CDR3 consists of 15 residues. Germline trimming cut 6 bases from V and 0 bases from J; bases unmatched to any gene: 7. This CDR3 reads CASRWGDRLNTEAFF. For the CDR3, the DNA is TGTGCCAGCAGGTGGGGGGACAGACTGAACACTGAAGCTTTCTTT.

This chain joins TRBV7-3 and TRBJ1-3; tentatively, D is TRBD1 (5 bases). The CDR3 spans 14 residues. Trimming stripped 2 bases from V and 2 bases from J, with 7 bases between. CDR1 is SGHTA and CDR2 is FQGTGA in the germline V gene. CDR3 loop: CASSLGAAGNTIYF. CDR3 DNA: TGTGCCAGCAGCTTAGGGGCAGCTGGAAACACCATATATTTT.

The DNA of the CDR3 is TGTGCCAGTAGGGTTAGCGGGGGGATCGGGGAGCTGTTTTTT. Protein sequence: CASRVSGGIGELFF. The gene calls are TRBV19 and TRBJ2-2; 10 nucleotides match TRBD2. The CDR3 consists of 14 residues. Germline V CDR1 and CDR2: LNHDA, SQIVND (reference sequence). V gave up 6 bases and J gave up 7 bases; unmatched junction bases: 5.

The rearrangement links TRBV5-4 to TRBJ2-1; TRBD2 aligns across 10 bases. Unmatched junction bases numbered 13, after V lost 7 bases and J lost 9 bases. CDR3 length equals 15 residues. Per germline, CDR1 SGHNT and CDR2 YYREEE (reference sequence). The CDR3 DNA sequence: TGTGCCAGCTCAACGGGGGCTAGCGGGGGAACTGAGCAGTTCTTC. Protein sequence: CASSTGASGGTEQFF.